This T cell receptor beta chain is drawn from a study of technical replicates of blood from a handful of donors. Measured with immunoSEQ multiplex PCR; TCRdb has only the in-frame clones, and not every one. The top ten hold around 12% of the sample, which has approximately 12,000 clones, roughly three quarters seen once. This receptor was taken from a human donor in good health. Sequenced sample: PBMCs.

The CDR3 region has the DNA TGTGCCAGCAGTTACGGGGACTATGAGCAGTTCTTC. Amino acid sequence: CASSYGDYEQFF. The gene calls are TRBV6-5 and TRBJ2-1; D is possibly TRBD2 (6 bases). V lost 2 bases and J lost 8, with 7 bases in between. CDR3 length equals 12 residues. Germline V CDR1 and CDR2: MNHEY, SVGAGI.